Below are 8 T cell receptor beta chains sequenced from a single sample in a study of CD8+ T cells in alopecia areata. The pooled cutaneous lymph node cells were sorted using several markers (CD4, CD8alpha, NKG2D, NKG2ACE and others). The authors extracted RNA and reverse transcribed it into cDNA as the sequencing template. Generated by immunoSEQ multiplex PCR, the TCRdb table keeps only in-frame clones and is missing some. Sampling found about 270,000 clones, none seen once. The sequencing input was CD4+ T cells sorted from a lymph node. These receptors were obtained from a C3H/HeJ mouse with alopecia areata. For the strain, the MHC haplotype given is H2-k.

This clone was recorded many times. Genes here carry mouse names. The read stops 4 residues short of the end of the CDR3; the missing end is completed from the germline J gene. Different DNA sequences within this sample yield the same CDR3. The rearrangement joins TRBV17 to TRBJ2-3; 7 bases line up with TRBD2. The CDR3 contains 15 residues. The junction had 3 bases not matched to a gene; V was cut back by 3 bases and J by 0 bases. Germline assignment: CDR1 MNHDT and CDR2 YYDKIL. Partial CDR3 DNA: TGTGCTAGCAGTAGCTGGGGGTCTAGTGCAGAA. Translating gives CASSSWGSSAE. The complete CDR3 protein is CASSSWGSSAETLYF.

About this clone itself: The gene symbols are mouse symbols. Read data end 4 residues before the CDR3 end; the end is taken from the germline J gene. V gene TRBV1 combines with J gene TRBJ2-2; unclear D gene. The germline V and J ends were trimmed by 2 bases and 4 bases, with 8 bases remaining between them. The CDR3 length is 14 residues. The germline CDR1 and CDR2 sequences are NSQYPW and LRSPGD (reference sequence). CDR3 loop: CTCSAQHGTGQLYF. The CDR3 bases that were read are TGCACCTGCAGTGCACAGCATGGCACCGGG.

A remark on this clone: The germline and genes are mouse ones. The sequenced CDR3 bases are TGTGCCAGCGGTGGGGACTGGGGGTACTATGCT. Its translation is CASGGDWGYYA. The full-length CDR3 reads as CASGGDWGYYAEQFF. The chain recombines TRBV13-2 with TRBJ2-1; TRBD2 matches at 11 bases. The DNA ends 4 residues before the CDR3 does, and the rest of the CDR3 is filled in from the germline J gene. CDR1 and CDR2 (germline): NNHNN, SYGAGS (reference sequence). The V and J ends lost 3 bases and 2 bases, in that order; junction bases with no gene match: 1. The CDR3 has 15 residues.

In this sample, this clone turned up a few times. Gene names are the mouse ones. The read ends 4 residues shy of where the CDR3 ends; the end is completed using the germline J gene. The chain links TRBV31 to TRBJ2-4; D gene ambiguous. The CDR3 extends over 12 amino acids. V lost 2 bases, J lost 1 base, and 4 bases lay in between. In germline, CDR1 is GKSSPN, CDR2 SITVG. The DNA read from the CDR3 is TGTGCCTGGAGTGGGGGTCAAAAC. Residues: CAWSGGQN. In full, the CDR3 is CAWSGGQNTLYF.

Comment on this clone: The genes are named according to mouse. The read stops 4 residues short of the end of the CDR3; the missing end is completed from the germline J gene. The chain links TRBV19 to TRBJ2-2; 7 nucleotides align to TRBD1. Germline lookup yields CDR1 FNHDT and CDR2 SITEND (reference sequence). The V segment lost 5 bases and the J segment 4 bases; nucleotides outside the gene matches: 5. The CDR3 consists of 14 residues. The part of the CDR3 DNA that was read is TGTGCCAGCAGACAGACAGGGTTCACCGGG. It codes for CASRQTGFTG. The whole CDR3 sequence is CASRQTGFTGQLYF.

On this clone itself: Each gene name is a mouse one. The read halts 4 residues ahead of the CDR3 end, with the missing end drawn from the germline J gene. V is TRBV13-2 and J is TRBJ2-1, with 8 bases identical to TRBD1. In germline, CDR1 is NNHNN, CDR2 SYGAGS (reference sequence). V shed 6 bases, J shed 2 bases, and the junction held 4 bases outside the gene matches. The CDR3 loop spans 14 amino acids. The sequenced CDR3 bases are TGTGCCAGCGAGGGGACAGGAGACTATGCT. Its protein is CASEGTGDYA. The CDR3 in its entirety is CASEGTGDYAEQFF.

This clone was seen more than once but under ten times. The genes are named according to mouse. The CDR3 end lies 4 residues beyond the end of the read and is filled in from the germline J gene. Additional DNA sequences in this sample encode the identical CDR3. V usage is TRBV13-1 and J usage is TRBJ2-3; 7 bases agree with TRBD2. CDR1 and CDR2 (germline): NSHNY, SYGAGN. V was clipped by 0 bases and J by 3 bases; unmatched bases: 7. The CDR3 totals 16 residues. CDR3 amino acids: CASSDAVGGGAETLYF. CDR3 DNA (partial): TGTGCCAGCAGTGATGCAGTGGGGGGAGGCGCAGAA.

As regards this clone: Mouse germline and gene names are used. The CDR3 extends 4 residues past the end of the read, so its final part is completed from the germline J gene. The chain couples TRBV13-2 to TRBJ2-5; a possible D gene is TRBD1 (6 bases). The germline V gene has CDR1 NNHNN and CDR2 SYGAGS (reference sequence). V lost 3 bases to trimming and J lost 2 bases, with 10 bases between them. The CDR3 spans 14 residues. CDR3 DNA, as far as it was read: TGTGCCAGCGGTGCCGGGACAATCCAAGAC. Translation: CASGAGTIQD. The whole CDR3 sequence is CASGAGTIQDTQYF.